The 8 T cell receptor beta chains given below trace back to one sample, sequenced in a study of CD8 T cells in ankylosing spondylitis (dated by TCRdb to the late 2010s). The method was 5' RACE. TCRdb shows the sequencer as Illumina HiSeq 2500. The public reads were quality trimmed at Q25 with fastp and then assembled into clones with MiXCR by TCRdb, keeping productive beta chains. A single entry per CDR3 protein holds the most common genes and DNA from its merged rows. The sample table lists around 130,000 distinct CDR3 sequences, 6.5% to 9% of them with a count of one. About 12% of the sample is taken by the ten largest. What was sequenced was blood, either unsorted or a sorted T cell fraction (not recorded which). These receptors all come from a male donor with ankylosing spondylitis or in good health (not recorded which).

This clonotype was observed at least ten times. The chain uses TRBV5-1 and TRBJ2-1; D gene unclear. Germline V gene data show CDR1 as SGHRS and CDR2 as YFSETQ. With 0 bases removed from V and 7 bases from J, the gap between germline ends came to 8 bases. This CDR3 comprises 13 residues. CDR3 coding DNA: TGCGCCAGCAGCTTGGGCCAACGGAATGAGCAGTTCTTC. This codes for CASSLGQRNEQFF.

This clonotype has ten or more counts. The chain carries TRBV3-1 and TRBJ1-6; perhaps TRBD1 as D (5 bases). Per germline, CDR1 LGHDT and CDR2 YNNKEL (reference sequence). Trimming stripped 3 bases from V and 7 bases from J, with 10 bases between. The CDR3 has 14 amino acids. DNA for the CDR3: TGTGCCAGCAGCCACAGGGTCCCGAATTCACCCCTCCACTTT. It is translated as CASSHRVPNSPLHF.

This clonotype was observed a few times. The gene calls are TRBV28 and TRBJ2-3; TRBD1 might be the D (5 bases). The CDR3 contains 14 residues. Trimming removed 5 bases at V and 3 bases at J, with 12 bases between. Germline assignment: CDR1 MDHEN and CDR2 SYDVKM. The CDR3 spells CASSQRAGTDTQYF. CDR3 nucleotide sequence: TGTGCCAGCAGTCAAAGGGCAGGGACAGATACGCAGTATTTT.

This clonotype appeared many times. The chain couples TRBV7-9 to TRBJ2-7, with TRBD2 identical over 7 bases. There are 16 residues in the CDR3. Per germline, CDR1 SEHNR and CDR2 FQNEAQ (reference sequence). V lost 5 bases, J lost 4 bases, and 14 bases stayed unmatched. The CDR3 nucleotides are TGTGCCAGCAGCCCCCCGACTAGCTTCGGGGTTTACGAGCAGTACTTC. It yields the protein CASSPPTSFGVYEQYF.

This clonotype came up many times. V and J are TRBV16 and TRBJ2-1; D possibly matches TRBD1 or TRBD2 (5 bases each). Looked up from germline, CDR1 is KGHSY and CDR2 is FQNENV. The CDR3 is 14 residues long. V dropped 0 bases and J dropped 4 bases, with 7 bases sitting between them. The chain's CDR3 is CASSQSGVYNEQFF. CDR3 nucleotide sequence: TGTGCCAGCAGCCAATCGGGGGTTTACAATGAGCAGTTCTTC.

In its sample, this clonotype was seen many times. The chain recombines TRBV5-1 with TRBJ2-2; D could derive from TRBD1 or TRBD2 (5 bases each). The V gene's germline CDR1 is SGHRS and CDR2 YFSETQ. The V end lost 0 bases, the J end lost 3 bases, and 15 bases lay between the germline ends. The CDR3 covers 17 residues. The CDR3 DNA reads TGCGCCAGCAGCTTGGAGTGGGGCAGTAGCGACACCGGGGAGCTGTTTTTT. Amino acid sequence: CASSLEWGSSDTGELFF.

This clonotype was seen many times. This rearrangement joins TRBV5-1 to TRBJ2-3; possible D gene TRBD2, 6 bases. V was cut by 4 bases and J by 0 bases, with 12 bases left in between. The germline CDR1 and CDR2 sequences are SGHRS and YFSETQ. CDR3 length: 15 amino acids. CDR3 DNA sequence: TGCGCCAGCAGCCTGGGTGCGGGGAGCACAGATACGCAGTATTTT. Translating gives CASSLGAGSTDTQYF. The full variable domain, its missing parts supplied by reference TRBV5-1 and TRBJ2-3, is KAGVTQTPRYLIKTRGQQVTLSCSPISGHRSVSWYQQTPGQGLQFLFEYFSETQRNKGNFPGRFSGRQFSNSRSEMNVSTLELGDSALYLCASSLGAGSTDTQYFGPGTRLTVL.

The chain has TRBV5-1 and TRBJ2-7; 7 positions agree with TRBD2. Trimming cost V 4 bases and J 1 base; bases outside gene matches: 5. Germline V gene sequence: CDR1 SGHRS, CDR2 YFSETQ. This CDR3 is 14 amino acids long. CDR3 bases: TGCGCCAGCAGCATGGGAGGGTCTTCCTACGAGCAGTACTTC. The encoded protein is CASSMGGSSYEQYF.